Below are 30 T cell receptor beta chains sequenced from a single sample in a study of T and B cells in COVID-19 patients. From blood, about 240-500 ng of genomic DNA served as TRB template. Multiplex PCR with BIOMED2 TRB-A/B primer pools amplified TRB rearrangements. TCRdb reprocessed the multiplex PCR reads via MiXCR and lists one record per CDR3 protein. The table records 7,000 to 9,500 distinct CDR3 sequences, under 30% of them present only once. Sample: blood. These receptors were obtained from a human donor who had recovered from COVID-19.

This chain uses TRBV10-3 with TRBJ2-7; 9 nucleotides match TRBD1. The CDR3 runs to 16 residues. The V and J ends lost 4 bases and 1 base, in that order; junction bases with no gene match: 8. Germline CDR1 reads ENHRY; CDR2 reads SYGVKD. In nucleotides, the CDR3 is TGTGCCATCAGTGGAAGAACAGGGGGCATTTCCTACGAGCAGTACTTC. Translating gives CAISGRTGGISYEQYF.

This clonotype is medium-sized in the sample. V usage is TRBV27 and J usage is TRBJ2-1; no reliable D call. Trimming took off 3 bases at V and 0 bases at J, with 9 bases between the two ends. Germline-derived CDR1 and CDR2 are MNHEY and SMNVEV (reference sequence). This CDR3 spans 15 amino acids. The chain's CDR3 is CASSFRRSSYNEQFF. DNA for the CDR3: TGTGCCAGCAGTTTCCGGCGGAGCTCCTACAATGAGCAGTTCTTC.

A word on this clonotype: A clone one base away is much larger, so this may be a read error. V gene TRBV7-6 combines with J gene TRBJ2-7; D may be TRBD1 (5 bases). CDR1 and CDR2 from the germline V gene are SGHVS and FNYEAQ. This CDR3 has 16 residues. Trimming left V 1 base short and J 2 bases short, with 15 bases between. CDR3 coding DNA: TGTGCCAGCAGCTTAGTCGGCAGGGAACCTACCTACGAGCAGTACTTC. It yields the protein CASSLVGREPTYEQYF.

This clonotype was detected only a few times. The chain joins TRBV5-4 to TRBJ1-1, with TRBD1 matching over 7 bases. The CDR3 runs to 16 residues. CDR1 is SGHNT and CDR2 is YYREEE in the germline V gene (reference sequence). Trimming took 0 bases from V and 12 from J; bases not matched to a gene: 17. The CDR3 protein is CASSLDRGELIGSTFF. The CDR3 nucleotides read TGTGCCAGCAGCTTGGACAGGGGAGAACTAATCGGATCGACTTTCTTT.

The rearrangement links TRBV6-5 to TRBJ1-1; no clear D gene. CDR1 MNHEY and CDR2 SVGAGI come from the germline V gene. There are 13 residues in the CDR3. V was pared by 0 bases and J by 1 base, with 3 bases between. As DNA, the CDR3 is TGTGCCAGCAGTTACTCTGAGAACACTGAAGCTTTCTTT. Its protein product is CASSYSENTEAFF.

This clonotype is judged medium-sized. V is TRBV15 and J is TRBJ2-1, with 11 bases fitting TRBD2. The germline V gene encodes CDR1 LNHNV and CDR2 YYDKDF (reference sequence). V was pared by 0 bases and J by 3 bases, with 4 bases of the junction left unmatched. CDR3 length: 17 residues. The DNA of the CDR3 is TGTGCCACCAGCAGAGAGTTGACTAGCGGGGTCTACAATGAGCAGTTCTTC. Its protein product is CATSRELTSGVYNEQFF.

This clonotype was seen ten or more times. This rearrangement joins TRBV10-3 to TRBJ2-1, with unresolved D. The germline V and J ends were trimmed by 11 bases and 1 base, with 24 bases remaining between them. The germline gives CDR1 ENHRY, CDR2 SYGVKD. This CDR3 contains 17 residues. CDR3 sequence: CAPVRASNVGSYNEQFF. The DNA of the CDR3 is TGTGCCCCGGTTCGCGCTAGTAACGTCGGGTCCTACAATGAGCAGTTCTTC.

The V gene is TRBV9, the J gene TRBJ2-6; D remains unclear. V dropped 0 bases and J dropped 0 bases, with 7 bases sitting between them. Germline loops: CDR1 SGDLS, CDR2 YYNGEE. The CDR3 runs 16 residues. CDR3 nucleotide sequence: TGTGCCAGCAGCGTAGTAGGGCTCTCTGGGGCCAACGTCCTGACTTTC. This encodes CASSVVGLSGANVLTF.

The sample holds many counts of this clonotype. The V and J genes are TRBV6-5 and TRBJ2-7; TRBD1 matches at 9 bases. The germline V gene encodes CDR1 MNHEY and CDR2 SVGAGI. J gave up 5 bases and V 6 bases, and 11 bases lay outside the gene matches. CDR3 size: 15 residues. CDR3 loop: CASSPWTGEGDEQYF. CDR3 bases: TGTGCCAGCAGCCCCTGGACAGGGGAAGGCGACGAGCAGTACTTC.

The chain recombines TRBV9 with TRBJ2-5, with TRBD1 matching 9 bases. The germline V gene encodes CDR1 SGDLS and CDR2 YYNGEE. This CDR3 comprises 16 residues. V was pared by 3 bases and J by 4 bases, with 10 bases of the junction left unmatched. In nucleotides, the CDR3 is TGTGCCAGCAGCGCGACTCCTACAGGGGGCAGAGAGACCCAGTACTTC. Translated, it gives CASSATPTGGRETQYF.

V is TRBV6-2 or TRBV6-3 and J is TRBJ1-1; 9 bases align to TRBD1. The CDR3 is 16 residues long. CDR1 and CDR2 from the germline V gene are MNHEY and SVGEGT. J was trimmed by 4 bases and V by 4 bases; bases with no gene match: 10. The CDR3 DNA reads as TGTGCCAGCAGTTTAGGACAGGGGCGGGGGAGCACTGAAGCTTTCTTT. Translation gives CASSLGQGRGSTEAFF.

This clonotype is termed medium-sized. This sequence joins TRBV19 and TRBJ1-1; 11 nucleotides align to TRBD1. The trim removed 5 bases at V and 11 bases at J, leaving 10 bases unmatched. Looked up from germline, CDR1 is LNHDA and CDR2 is SQIVND (reference sequence). The CDR3 runs to 14 residues. The CDR3: CASSLGTGGSGAFF. For the CDR3, the DNA is TGTGCCAGTAGTCTGGGGACAGGGGGTTCGGGGGCTTTCTTT.

This clonotype was seen at least ten times. The chain couples TRBV6-1 to TRBJ2-7, with no clear D. The CDR3 is 11 amino acids. Germline-derived CDR1 and CDR2 are MNHNS and SASEGT. Between the trimmed V and J ends, which lost 3 bases and 4 bases, there was a span of 4 bases. For the CDR3, the DNA is TGTGCCAGCAGTGAGCAGTACGAGCAGTACTTC. Amino acids: CASSEQYEQYF.

The chain links TRBV7-9 to TRBJ1-2; tentative D call: TRBD1 (5 bases). V was clipped by 5 bases and J by 8 bases, with 12 bases between them. The CDR3 extends over 12 amino acids. Germline values: CDR1 SEHNR, CDR2 FQNEAQ (reference sequence). In DNA form, the CDR3 reads TGTGCCAGCAGCCTTCATTGGGACGGCTACACCTTC. Translating it yields CASSLHWDGYTF.

In this sample, this clonotype turned up many times. The chain links TRBV10-3 to TRBJ2-5; 7 nucleotides agree with TRBD2. Germline loops: CDR1 ENHRY, CDR2 SYGVKD. This CDR3 is 15 amino acids long. V gave up 3 bases and J gave up 2 bases; unmatched junction bases: 6. This CDR3 reads CAISDGGRRQETQYF. The CDR3, as DNA: TGTGCCATCAGTGACGGCGGGAGAAGGCAAGAGACCCAGTACTTC.

In its sample, this clonotype is medium-sized. The CDR3, as DNA: TGTGCCAGCAGTGATGGCCACACCTACGAGCAGTACTTC. Its translation: CASSDGHTYEQYF. The chain uses TRBV6-4 and TRBJ2-7; no reliable D call. Trimming shortened V by 3 bases and J by 2 bases, and 8 bases separated the two germline ends. Germline V gene lookup returns CDR1 MRHNA and CDR2 SNTAGT. The CDR3 covers 13 residues.

By share of the sample, this clonotype is medium-sized. The chain carries TRBV6-2 or TRBV6-3 and TRBJ2-7; D is possibly TRBD1 (6 bases). This CDR3 has 18 amino acids. Germline V gene data show CDR1 as MNHEY and CDR2 as SVGEGT. Trimming cost V 0 bases and J 3 bases, with 21 bases left between them. CDR3 coding DNA: TGTGCCAGCAGTTACTCCAACAGGGCGCAAGGTGGGATCTACGAGCAGTACTTC. Encoded protein: CASSYSNRAQGGIYEQYF.

This clonotype is categorized as medium-sized. The chain uses TRBV15 and TRBJ2-3; D is uncertain. V lost 3 bases to trimming and J lost 3 bases, with 4 bases between them. This CDR3 contains 12 residues. Germline V CDR1 and CDR2: LNHNV, YYDKDF (reference sequence). CDR3 in amino acids: CATSRYTDTQYF. In DNA form, the CDR3 reads TGTGCCACCAGCAGGTATACAGATACGCAGTATTTT.

About this clonotype: A much larger clonotype is one base distant, so this may be a read error. The V call is TRBV18, the J call TRBJ1-5, with 7 positions matching TRBD1. CDR3 size: 16 residues. The trim removed 5 bases at V and 2 bases at J, leaving 9 bases unmatched. The V gene's germline CDR1 is KGHSH and CDR2 LQKENI. For the CDR3, the DNA is TGTGCCAGCTCATTAACAGGGGAATTCGGCAATCAGCCCCAGCATTTT. The encoded protein is CASSLTGEFGNQPQHF.

This clonotype is termed medium-sized (0.01 to 0.1%). The J gene is TRBJ2-3, the V gene TRBV6-5, with TRBD1 identical over 8 bases. The junction had 15 bases not matched to a gene; V was cut back by 0 bases and J by 7 bases. Germline loops: CDR1 MNHEY, CDR2 SVGAGI. This CDR3 has 18 residues. The CDR3 bases are TGTGCCAGCAGTTACTCAACACAGCCGGGGACAGGACTTAATACGCAGTATTTT. It specifies CASSYSTQPGTGLNTQYF.

This chain links TRBV7-3 with TRBJ2-5; D may be TRBD1 (6 bases). Trimming removed 0 bases at V and 4 bases at J, with 6 bases between. From germline, CDR1 is SGHTA and CDR2 FQGTGA. The CDR3 is 13 residues long. The CDR3 region is CASSLTRGETQYF. In nucleotides, the CDR3 is TGTGCCAGCAGCTTAACCAGGGGAGAGACCCAGTACTTC.

This clonotype was found many times. The V and J genes are TRBV6-5 and TRBJ1-1, with D perhaps TRBD1 (5 bases). Trimming removed 6 bases from V and 1 base from J, with 15 bases in between. This CDR3 is built from 15 residues. Germline V gives CDR1 MNHEY, CDR2 SVGAGI. This CDR3 reads CASSLTGRGNTEAFF. In nucleotides, the CDR3 is TGTGCCAGCAGCCTCACGGGACGGGGGAACACTGAAGCTTTCTTT.

This clonotype has ten or more counts. The rearrangement links TRBV10-3 to TRBJ2-5; D might be TRBD1 or TRBD2, each matching 5 bases. V dropped 5 bases and J dropped 0 bases, with 7 bases sitting between them. The CDR3 sequence is 13 residues long. Germline V gene data show CDR1 as ENHRY and CDR2 as SYGVKD. The CDR3, as DNA: TGTGCCATCAGTCCGGGACACCAAGAGACCCAGTACTTC. Protein: CAISPGHQETQYF.

The chain couples TRBV4-2 to TRBJ2-6; TRBD1 might be the D (5 bases). CDR1 is LGHNA, CDR2 YNFKEQ, per germline. This CDR3 comprises 17 residues. V dropped 0 bases and J dropped 0 bases, with 9 bases sitting between them. The CDR3 here is CASSQDGAGSGANVLTF. CDR3 sequence (DNA): TGTGCCAGCAGCCAAGATGGGGCAGGCTCTGGGGCCAACGTCCTGACTTTC.

This clonotype was observed a few times. CDR3 protein: CASSWGTGGMYEQYF. The CDR3 DNA is TGTGCCAGCAGCTGGGGGACAGGGGGCATGTACGAGCAGTACTTC. The chain employs TRBV7-9 and TRBJ2-7; 12 bases fit TRBD1. There are 15 residues in the CDR3. V lost 4 bases and J lost 4; bases outside the gene matches: 5. The germline gives CDR1 SEHNR, CDR2 FQNEAQ (reference sequence).

The chain joins TRBV20-1 to TRBJ1-4; D is perhaps TRBD1 (5 bases). The CDR3 runs to 17 residues. Germline V gene sequence: CDR1 DFQATT, CDR2 SNEGSKA (reference sequence). Trimming stripped 0 bases from V and 7 bases from J, with 21 bases between. CDR3 residues: CSARDLISTEGVEKLFF. CDR3 DNA sequence: TGCAGTGCTAGAGACTTGATCTCGACAGAAGGAGTTGAAAAACTGTTTTTT.

The CDR3 nucleotides read TGCAGTGCTAGTGCCAGCACAGATACGCAGTATTTT. Translation gives CSASASTDTQYF. The V gene is TRBV20-1, the J gene TRBJ2-3, with D unresolved. Looked up from germline, CDR1 is DFQATT and CDR2 is SNEGSKA (reference sequence). The CDR3 runs 12 residues. Trimming removed 3 bases at V and 0 bases at J, with 4 bases between.

There are many counts of this clonotype. The V and J genes are TRBV10-3 and TRBJ1-2; TRBD1 might be the D (5 bases). V was cut by 0 bases and J by 2 bases, with 10 bases left in between. Germline CDR1 is ENHRY and CDR2 is SYGVKD. The CDR3 contains 15 residues. CDR3 sequence (DNA): TGTGCCATCAGTGAGTCGAGGGGTGCCAACTATGGCTACACCTTC. This sequence encodes CAISESRGANYGYTF.

This clonotype occurred a few times. The chain has TRBV28 and TRBJ2-4; 14 positions match TRBD2. In germline, CDR1 is MDHEN, CDR2 SYDVKM. With V trimmed by 5 bases and J by 5 bases, 5 bases remained unmatched. The CDR3 is 16 residues long. The CDR3 spells CASSPGLAGGENIQYF. DNA for the CDR3: TGTGCCAGCAGTCCAGGACTAGCGGGAGGTGAAAACATTCAGTACTTC.

By share of the sample, this clonotype is medium-sized. V usage is TRBV5-1 and J usage is TRBJ2-2; TRBD2 matches at 13 bases. Germline V gene data show CDR1 as SGHRS and CDR2 as YFSETQ. This CDR3 spans 17 amino acids. V shed 0 bases, J shed 4 bases, and the junction held 3 bases outside the gene matches. CDR3 sequence reads: CASSLVRTSGGTGELFF. CDR3 nucleotides: TGCGCCAGCAGCTTGGTTCGGACTAGCGGGGGCACCGGGGAGCTGTTTTTT.